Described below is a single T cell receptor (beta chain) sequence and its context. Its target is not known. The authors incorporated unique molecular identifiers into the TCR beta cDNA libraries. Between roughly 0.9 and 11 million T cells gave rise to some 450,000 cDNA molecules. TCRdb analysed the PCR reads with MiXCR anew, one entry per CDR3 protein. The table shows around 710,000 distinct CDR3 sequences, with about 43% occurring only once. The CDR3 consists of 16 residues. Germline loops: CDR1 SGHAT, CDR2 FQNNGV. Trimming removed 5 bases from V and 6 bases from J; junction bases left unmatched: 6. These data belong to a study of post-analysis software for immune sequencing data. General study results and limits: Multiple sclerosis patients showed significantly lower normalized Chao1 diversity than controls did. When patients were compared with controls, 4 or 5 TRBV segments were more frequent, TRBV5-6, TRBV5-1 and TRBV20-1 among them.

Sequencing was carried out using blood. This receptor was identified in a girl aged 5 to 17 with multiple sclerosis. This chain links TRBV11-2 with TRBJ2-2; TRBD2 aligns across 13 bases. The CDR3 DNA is TGTGCCAGCAGCGAACCAACTAGCGGGAGGGCCGGGGAGCTGTTTTTT. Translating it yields CASSEPTSGRAGELFF.